The 29 T cell receptor beta chains listed next were all sequenced from one sample in a study of cytomegalovirus exposure and HLA in healthy donors (TCRdb year 2017). Library preparation used the immunoSEQ multiplex PCR assay. The multiplex PCR relied on a mix of 60 forward primers for TCR Vbeta segments and 13 reverse primers for TCR Jbeta segments. TCRdb's version of the immuneACCESS table is confined to in-frame rearrangements and falls short of the full clone set. An unresolved V gene accounts for under half of the shortfall where checked; the remainder is of unknown origin. The sample table shows roughly 120,000 clones, and 76% are seen once. The biggest ten clones account for about 16% of the sample. Material: PBMCs. The receptors shown here come from a middle-aged man in good health and CMV-seropositive.

V and J are TRBV6-1 and TRBJ2-5, with 7 nucleotides matching TRBD2. This CDR3 is built from 14 residues. V lost 3 bases and J lost 3; bases outside the gene matches: 4. CDR1 is MNHNS, CDR2 SASEGT, per germline. The chain's CDR3 is CASSEWGGEETQYF. The CDR3 region has the DNA TGTGCCAGCAGTGAGTGGGGGGGGGAAGAGACCCAGTACTTC.

J is TRBJ2-1 and V is TRBV7-9; 7 bases agree with TRBD2. J was trimmed by 2 bases and V by 4 bases; bases with no gene match: 5. The CDR3 is 15 residues long. The germline V gene encodes CDR1 SEHNR and CDR2 FQNEAQ (reference sequence). The CDR3 loop reads CASSSTGTTYNEQFF. The CDR3 DNA is TGTGCCAGCAGCTCAACCGGGACTACCTACAATGAGCAGTTCTTC.

V gene TRBV27 combines with J gene TRBJ1-5, with 8 bases aligning to TRBD1. This CDR3 contains 14 residues. J was trimmed by 4 bases and V by 4 bases; bases with no gene match: 3. Germline V lookup: CDR1 MNHEY, CDR2 SMNVEV (reference sequence). Here the CDR3 reads CASSWTGPNQPQHF. In DNA, the CDR3 is TGTGCCAGCAGTTGGACAGGGCCGAATCAGCCCCAGCATTTT.

The gene calls are TRBV5-1 and TRBJ2-7; TRBD2 aligns across 9 bases. This CDR3 has 15 residues. Germline V gene data show CDR1 as SGHRS and CDR2 as YFSETQ. Unmatched junction bases numbered 11, after V lost 4 bases and J lost 6 bases. CDR3 DNA sequence: TGCGCCAGCAGCCCCGCGGGAGGGGGGACCGGCGAGCAGTACTTC. It specifies CASSPAGGGTGEQYF. Combining the CDR3 with reference TRBV5-1 and TRBJ2-7 gives the whole variable domain KAGVTQTPRYLIKTRGQQVTLSCSPISGHRSVSWYQQTPGQGLQFLFEYFSETQRNKGNFPGRFSGRQFSNSRSEMNVSTLELGDSALYLCASSPAGGGTGEQYFGPGTRLTVT.

This clone was detected only a few times. The CDR3 region has the DNA TGCGCCAGCAGCCAAGGAGACAGGCTACAGGATTATGGCTACACCTTC. Protein product: CASSQGDRLQDYGYTF. V and J are TRBV4-3 and TRBJ1-2, with D possibly TRBD1 on 6 matching bases. The CDR3 consists of 16 residues. Looked up from germline, CDR1 is LGHNA and CDR2 is YSLEER. V lost 1 base to trimming and J lost 5 bases, with 17 bases between them.

V usage is TRBV5-5 and J usage is TRBJ1-4; D remains unclear. The V end was cut by 1 base, the J end by 8 bases, with 15 bases between. The germline V gene has CDR1 SGHKS and CDR2 YYEKEE (reference sequence). This CDR3 is built from 15 residues. The CDR3 nucleotides are TGTGCCAGCAGCTTGTTGGCGGCAACGGGGGAAAAACTGTTTTTT. This translates into CASSLLAATGEKLFF. Combining the CDR3 with reference TRBV5-5 and TRBJ1-4 gives the whole variable domain DAGVTQSPTHLIKTRGQQVTLRCSPISGHKSVSWYQQVLGQGPQFIFQYYEKEERGRGNFPDRFSARQFPNYSSELNVNALLLGDSALYLCASSLLAATGEKLFFGSGTQLSVL.

V is TRBV28 and J is TRBJ1-1; a possible D gene is TRBD1 (6 bases). Germline V gives CDR1 MDHEN, CDR2 SYDVKM. The CDR3 contains 16 residues. With 6 bases removed from V and 1 base from J, the gap between germline ends came to 18 bases. The CDR3 DNA follows: TGTGCCAGCAGGCTAAGGACAGAAGCAACGAACACTGAAGCTTTCTTT. Its protein is CASRLRTEATNTEAFF.

CDR3 sequence: CASSDTGLAVHGQYF. CDR3 DNA: TGTGCCAGCAGCGACACGGGACTAGCGGTCCACGGGCAGTACTTC. This rearrangement joins TRBV6-1 to TRBJ2-7, with 11 bases fitting TRBD2. Looked up from germline, CDR1 is MNHNS and CDR2 is SASEGT. V dropped 6 bases and J dropped 9; count of bases not matched to a gene: 13. The CDR3 contains 15 residues.

CDR3 in amino acids: CASSPPVGQGEKLFF. The CDR3 coding sequence is TGTGCCAGCTCACCACCAGTGGGACAGGGAGAAAAACTGTTTTTT. The rearrangement joins TRBV18 to TRBJ1-4; TRBD1 matches at 9 bases. Losses at the gene ends were 0 bases for V and 8 bases for J; bases not matched to a gene: 4. The CDR3 covers 15 residues. CDR1 and CDR2 from the germline V gene are KGHSH and LQKENI.

The V and J genes are TRBV7-9 and TRBJ1-2; TRBD1 is a possible D gene (5 bases). Germline CDR1 SEHNR, CDR2 FQNEAQ (reference sequence). The V and J ends lost 2 bases and 5 bases respectively, with 12 bases between them. This CDR3 is built from 14 residues. The CDR3 DNA reads TGTGCCAGCAGCTTAACGCAGGGTCGGTATGGCTACACCTTC. Encoded protein: CASSLTQGRYGYTF.

The chain couples TRBV5-1 to TRBJ1-5, with D perhaps TRBD1 (6 bases). CDR1 and CDR2 from the germline V gene are SGHRS and YFSETQ. This CDR3 has 14 amino acids. The ends were cut back, 4 bases at V and 5 bases at J, with 13 bases in the middle. Here the CDR3 reads CASSARGGDQPQHF. The CDR3 region has the DNA TGCGCCAGCAGCGCCAGGGGCGGTGATCAGCCCCAGCATTTT.

The V and J genes are TRBV11-2 and TRBJ1-2; 8 bases are a match to TRBD1. Germline values: CDR1 SGHAT, CDR2 FQNNGV. The CDR3 runs to 13 residues. The junction had 3 bases not matched to a gene; V was cut back by 1 base and J by 8 bases. As DNA, the CDR3 is TGTGCCAGCAGCTTAGCGGGACAGGCCGGCTACACCTTC. Protein: CASSLAGQAGYTF.

In nucleotides, the CDR3 is TGTGCCAGCAGCCTTATAGCGGGAGAATCCTACAATGAGCAGTTCTTC. Its protein is CASSLIAGESYNEQFF. The chain is built from TRBV11-2 and TRBJ2-1, with TRBD2 matching over 9 bases. CDR3 size: 16 residues. The germline V gene encodes CDR1 SGHAT and CDR2 FQNNGV. V lost 5 bases to trimming and J lost 1 base; unmatched junction nucleotides: 6.

A note on this clone: One end of the junction does not line up with germline, which may come from a read error. The gene calls are TRBV10-2 and TRBJ1-5; TRBD1 agrees at 7 bases. CDR1 is WSHSY, CDR2 SAAADI, per germline. This CDR3 spans 14 amino acids. The CDR3 spells CASSESTGNQPRHF. The CDR3 DNA sequence: TGCGCCAGCAGTGAGTCGACAGGGAATCAGCCCCGGCATTTT.

This clone occurred once. V usage is TRBV5-6 and J usage is TRBJ2-5, with 9 positions matching TRBD2. Per germline, CDR1 SGHDT and CDR2 YYEEEE. After removal of 0 bases from V and 0 bases from J, the junction contained 9 bases not matched to a gene. The CDR3 contains 18 residues. CDR3 region: CASSLGLAELLYQETQYF. As DNA, the CDR3 is TGTGCCAGCAGCTTGGGACTAGCGGAGCTATTGTACCAAGAGACCCAGTACTTC.

The chain recombines TRBV7-9 with TRBJ2-7; 7 nucleotides align to TRBD2. The CDR3 is 14 amino acids. Germline CDR1 and CDR2: SEHNR and FQNEAQ (reference sequence). The CDR3 coding sequence is TGTTCCCTCGTTCCCCTAGCGGACTCCTACGAGCAGTACTTC. This translates into CSLVPLADSYEQYF.

V usage is TRBV11-2 and J usage is TRBJ2-1; 7 nucleotides align to TRBD1. Germline CDR1 SGHAT, CDR2 FQNNGV. The CDR3 loop spans 17 amino acids. V lost 5 bases to trimming and J lost 6 bases; unmatched junction nucleotides: 16. The CDR3 loop is CASSDTRGSDRANEQFF. CDR3 in DNA: TGTGCCAGCAGCGACACTCGGGGCTCAGACAGGGCCAATGAGCAGTTCTTC.

The V and J genes are TRBV2 and TRBJ2-3; 11 bases agree with TRBD2. The germline V gene has CDR1 SNHLY and CDR2 FYNNEI. Unmatched junction bases numbered 3, after V lost 6 bases and J lost 4 bases. The CDR3 is made up of 14 amino acids. CDR3 sequence (DNA): TGTGCCAGCAGCAGGACTAGCGGGCCAGATACGCAGTATTTT. Translating gives CASSRTSGPDTQYF.

The chain links TRBV4-3 to TRBJ2-7; 7 nucleotides match TRBD1. V was clipped by 10 bases and J by 7 bases; unmatched bases: 16. The germline gives CDR1 LGHNA, CDR2 YSLEER. The CDR3 totals 14 residues. This chain's CDR3 is CATRIQQGVGEQYF. In DNA form, the CDR3 reads TGCGCCACGCGGATCCAGCAGGGGGTGGGTGAGCAGTACTTC.

The chain recombines TRBV2 with TRBJ1-3; D gene unclear. The CDR3 runs 14 residues. Germline V lookup: CDR1 SNHLY, CDR2 FYNNEI. Trimming cost V 7 bases and J 0 bases, with 10 bases left between them. For the CDR3, the DNA is TGTGCCAGCATGGAGTTAAGCTCTGGAAACACCATATATTTT. It is translated as CASMELSSGNTIYF.

This chain links TRBV4-1 with TRBJ2-3; TRBD1 is a possible D gene (6 bases). Between the trimmed V and J ends, which lost 0 bases and 4 bases, there was a span of 11 bases. CDR1 and CDR2 from the germline V gene are MGHRA and YSYEKL. This CDR3 has 15 amino acids. In DNA form, the CDR3 reads TGCGCCAGCAGCCAAGATCGTGAGGGGGCAGATACGCAGTATTTT. Encoded protein: CASSQDREGADTQYF.

The chain carries TRBV7-7 and TRBJ2-1, with 8 bases lining up with TRBD1. Germline V gene sequence: CDR1 SSHAT, CDR2 FNYEAQ (reference sequence). CDR3 length: 15 amino acids. The trim removed 5 bases at V and 2 bases at J, leaving 5 bases unmatched. The CDR3: CASSVGQGPYNEQFF. The CDR3 DNA is TGTGCCAGCAGCGTCGGACAGGGCCCCTACAATGAGCAGTTCTTC.

The chain is built from TRBV7-9 and TRBJ1-1, with no clear D. CDR3 length: 13 amino acids. Germline V gene data show CDR1 as SEHNR and CDR2 as FQNEAQ (reference sequence). The V end lost 5 bases, the J end lost 10 bases, and 17 bases lay between the germline ends. The CDR3 here is CASSQRYGERAFF. CDR3 bases: TGTGCCAGCAGCCAGAGGTACGGGGAACGAGCTTTCTTT.

This clone was observed a handful of times. The chain recombines TRBV28 with TRBJ2-5; 7 bases align to TRBD1. The DNA end lines up better with TRBJ2-7; the J call may be wrong. The CDR3 covers 13 residues. CDR1 is MDHEN, CDR2 SYDVKM, per germline. Here the CDR3 DNA reads TGTGCCAGCAGCCTCGGGACAGTTTACGAGCAGTACTTC. This codes for CASSLGTVYEQYF.

The V call is TRBV7-7, the J call TRBJ2-7; TRBD1 matches at 12 bases. This CDR3 has 15 amino acids. V shed 5 bases, J shed 3 bases, and the junction held 5 bases outside the gene matches. The germline gives CDR1 SSHAT, CDR2 FNYEAQ (reference sequence). The CDR3 loop reads CASSPGTGGIYEQYF. CDR3 DNA: TGTGCCAGCAGCCCCGGGACAGGGGGCATCTACGAGCAGTACTTC. Drawing the rest from reference TRBV7-7 and TRBJ2-7, the complete variable domain is GAGVSQSPRYKVTKRGQDVTLRCDPISSHATLYWYQQALGQGPEFLTYFNYEAQPDKSGLPSDRFSAERPEGSISTLTIQRTEQRDSAMYRCASSPGTGGIYEQYFGPGTRLTVT.

This sequence joins TRBV27 and TRBJ2-5; 13 bases are shared with TRBD2. The J call may be mistaken, given a closer DNA end match to TRBJ2-7. Per the germline V gene, CDR1 is MNHEY and CDR2 is SMNVEV (reference sequence). The CDR3 runs 16 residues. The CDR3 DNA reads as TGTGCCAGCAGTCCCCTCGGGACTAGCGGGGCTTACGAGCAGTACTTC. Protein product: CASSPLGTSGAYEQYF.

The chain joins TRBV11-2 to TRBJ1-5; TRBD1 aligns across 11 bases. CDR1 and CDR2 (germline): SGHAT, FQNNGV. The CDR3 covers 16 residues. The trim removed 5 bases at V and 5 bases at J, leaving 8 bases unmatched. CDR3 sequence (DNA): TGTGCCAGCAGCCCCGGGACAGGGGGTGCTTATCAGCCCCAGCATTTT. Translated, it gives CASSPGTGGAYQPQHF.

The V gene is TRBV7-8, the J gene TRBJ2-1; tentative D call: TRBD2 (6 bases). The V end was cut by 5 bases, the J end by 1 base, with 18 bases between. Germline V gene sequence: CDR1 SGHVS, CDR2 FQNEAQ. The CDR3 has 17 residues. As DNA, the CDR3 is TGTGCCAGCAGCGAAATGGGGGGAGACCTTTCCTACAATGAGCAGTTCTTC. Amino acids: CASSEMGGDLSYNEQFF.

The gene calls are TRBV29-1 and TRBJ2-7; TRBD2 is a possible D gene (6 bases). Germline lookup yields CDR1 SQVTM and CDR2 ANQGSEA. Trimming pared 6 bases from V and 9 bases from J, leaving 24 bases between. This CDR3 has 14 residues. This CDR3 is CSVFSRGAGNGQYF. The CDR3 region has the DNA TGCAGCGTCTTCTCCCGTGGGGCGGGAAATGGGCAGTACTTC.